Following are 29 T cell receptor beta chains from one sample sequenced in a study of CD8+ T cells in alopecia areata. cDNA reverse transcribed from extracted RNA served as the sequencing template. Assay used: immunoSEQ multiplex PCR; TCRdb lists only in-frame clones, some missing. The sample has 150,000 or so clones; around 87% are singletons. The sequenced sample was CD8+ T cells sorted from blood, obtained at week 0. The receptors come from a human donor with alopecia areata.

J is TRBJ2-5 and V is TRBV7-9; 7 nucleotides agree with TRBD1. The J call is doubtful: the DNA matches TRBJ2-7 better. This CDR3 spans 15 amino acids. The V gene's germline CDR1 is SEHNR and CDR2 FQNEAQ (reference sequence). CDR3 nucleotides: TGTGCCAGCAGTACCGGGACAGCGAGCTCCTACGAGCAGTACTTC. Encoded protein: CASSTGTASSYEQYF.

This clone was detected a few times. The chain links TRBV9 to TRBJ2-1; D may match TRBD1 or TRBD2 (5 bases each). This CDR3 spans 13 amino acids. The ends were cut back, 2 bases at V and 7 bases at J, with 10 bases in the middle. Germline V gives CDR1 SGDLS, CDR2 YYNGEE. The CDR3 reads CASSVGEGNEQFF. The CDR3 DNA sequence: TGTGCCAGCAGCGTGGGTGAGGGGAATGAGCAGTTCTTC.

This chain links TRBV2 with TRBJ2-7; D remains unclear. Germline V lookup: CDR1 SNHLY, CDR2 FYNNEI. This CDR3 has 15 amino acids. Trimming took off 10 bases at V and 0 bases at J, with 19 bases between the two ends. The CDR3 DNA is TGTGCCACCCAGCTGGCGGTCGGCTTCTCCTACGAGCAGTACTTC. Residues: CATQLAVGFSYEQYF.

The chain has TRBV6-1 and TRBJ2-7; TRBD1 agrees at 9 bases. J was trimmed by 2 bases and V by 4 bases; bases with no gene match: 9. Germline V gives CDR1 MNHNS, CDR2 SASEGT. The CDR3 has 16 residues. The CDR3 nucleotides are TGTGCCAGCAGTGGTGGGGCCGGGACAGGGACCTACGAGCAGTACTTC. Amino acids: CASSGGAGTGTYEQYF.

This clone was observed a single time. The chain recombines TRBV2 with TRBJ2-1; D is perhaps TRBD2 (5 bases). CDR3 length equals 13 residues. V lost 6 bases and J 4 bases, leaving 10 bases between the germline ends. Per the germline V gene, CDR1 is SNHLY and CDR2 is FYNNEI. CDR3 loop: CASRDWRYNEQFF. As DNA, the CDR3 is TGTGCCAGCAGGGACTGGAGGTACAATGAGCAGTTCTTC.

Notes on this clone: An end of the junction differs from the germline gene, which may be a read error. The CDR3 DNA reads TGTGCCAGCAGCCCCCCTTCCGAGACGGTCTTC. Residues: CASSPPSETVF. The rearrangement joins TRBV7-9 to TRBJ1-2; no reliable D call. This CDR3 is 11 amino acids long. Germline CDR1 SEHNR, CDR2 FQNEAQ (reference sequence).

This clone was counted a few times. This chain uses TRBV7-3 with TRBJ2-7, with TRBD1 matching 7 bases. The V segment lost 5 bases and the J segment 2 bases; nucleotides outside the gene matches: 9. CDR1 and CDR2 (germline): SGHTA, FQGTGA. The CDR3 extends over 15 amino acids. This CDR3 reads CASSPMGTDTYEQYF. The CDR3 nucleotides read TGTGCCAGCAGCCCAATGGGGACAGATACCTACGAGCAGTACTTC.

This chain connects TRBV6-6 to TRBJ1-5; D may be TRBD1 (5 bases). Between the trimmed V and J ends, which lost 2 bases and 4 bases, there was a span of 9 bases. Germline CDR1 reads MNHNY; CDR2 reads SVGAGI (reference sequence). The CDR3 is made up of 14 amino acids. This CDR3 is CASSYGRGNQPQHF. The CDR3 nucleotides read TGTGCCAGCAGTTACGGGAGGGGTAATCAGCCCCAGCATTTT.

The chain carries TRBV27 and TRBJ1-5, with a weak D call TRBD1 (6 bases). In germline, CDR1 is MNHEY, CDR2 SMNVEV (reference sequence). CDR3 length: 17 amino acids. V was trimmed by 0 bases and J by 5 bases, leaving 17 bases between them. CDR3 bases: TGTGCCAGCAGTTTATCTGGGACACGTAAAAAGTATCAGCCCCAGCATTTT. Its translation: CASSLSGTRKKYQPQHF.

CDR3: CASSSGQGNQPQHF. The CDR3, as DNA: TGTGCCAGCAGTTCCGGACAGGGCAATCAGCCCCAGCATTTT. The V gene is TRBV27, the J gene TRBJ1-5, with 7 bases matching TRBD1. Germline loops: CDR1 MNHEY, CDR2 SMNVEV (reference sequence). J lost 2 bases, V lost 4 bases, and 2 bases had no gene match. The CDR3 has 14 amino acids.

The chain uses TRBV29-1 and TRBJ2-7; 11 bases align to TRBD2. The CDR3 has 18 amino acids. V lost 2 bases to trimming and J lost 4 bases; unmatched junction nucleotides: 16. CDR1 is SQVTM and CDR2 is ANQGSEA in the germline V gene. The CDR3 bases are TGCAGCGTTGAACTCCTCGGGGTAGCGGGAGGGCCCATTTACGAGCAGTACTTC. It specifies CSVELLGVAGGPIYEQYF.

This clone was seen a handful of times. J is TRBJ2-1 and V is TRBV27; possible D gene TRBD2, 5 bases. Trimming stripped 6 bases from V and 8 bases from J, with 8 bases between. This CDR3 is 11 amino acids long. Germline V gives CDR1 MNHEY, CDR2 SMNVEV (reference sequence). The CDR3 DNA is TGTGCCAGCAGCAAGGGAGATGAGCAGTTCTTC. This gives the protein CASSKGDEQFF.

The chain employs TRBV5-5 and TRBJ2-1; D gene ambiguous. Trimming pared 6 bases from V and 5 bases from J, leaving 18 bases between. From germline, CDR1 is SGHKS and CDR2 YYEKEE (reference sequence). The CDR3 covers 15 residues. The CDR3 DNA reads TGTGCCAGCATTCCCGCCGGGCAGGCCCACAATGAGCAGTTCTTC. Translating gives CASIPAGQAHNEQFF. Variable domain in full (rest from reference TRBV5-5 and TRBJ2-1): DAGVTQSPTHLIKTRGQQVTLRCSPISGHKSVSWYQQVLGQGPQFIFQYYEKEERGRGNFPDRFSARQFPNYSSELNVNALLLGDSALYLCASIPAGQAHNEQFFGPGTRLTVL.

CDR3 nucleotides: TGCGCCAGCAGCTTGGAAACGTTGGGCACTGAAGCTTTCTTT. This sequence encodes CASSLETLGTEAFF. This chain connects TRBV5-1 to TRBJ1-1; D call uncertain. Trimming shortened V by 0 bases and J by 4 bases, and 10 bases separated the two germline ends. The germline V gene has CDR1 SGHRS and CDR2 YFSETQ. The CDR3 sequence is 14 residues long.

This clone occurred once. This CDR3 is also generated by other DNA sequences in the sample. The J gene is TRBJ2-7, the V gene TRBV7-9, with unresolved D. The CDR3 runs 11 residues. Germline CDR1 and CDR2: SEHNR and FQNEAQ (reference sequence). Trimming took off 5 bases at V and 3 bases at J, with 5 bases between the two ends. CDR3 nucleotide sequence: TGTGCCAGCAGCCGCGACTACGAGCAGTACTTC. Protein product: CASSRDYEQYF.

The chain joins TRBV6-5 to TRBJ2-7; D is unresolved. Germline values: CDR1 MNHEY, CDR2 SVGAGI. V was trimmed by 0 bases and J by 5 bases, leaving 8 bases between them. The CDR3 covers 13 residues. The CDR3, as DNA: TGTGCCAGCAGTTACTCGTATGGAGACGAGCAGTACTTC. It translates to CASSYSYGDEQYF.

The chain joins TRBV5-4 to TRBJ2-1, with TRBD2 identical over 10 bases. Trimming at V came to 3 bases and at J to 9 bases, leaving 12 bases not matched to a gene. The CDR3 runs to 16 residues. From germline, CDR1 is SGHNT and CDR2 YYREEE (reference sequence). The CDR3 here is CASSSESGGADGEQFF. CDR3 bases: TGTGCCAGCAGCTCCGAAAGCGGGGGGGCGGACGGTGAGCAGTTCTTC. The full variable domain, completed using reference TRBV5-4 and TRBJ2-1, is ETGVTQSPTHLIKTRGQQVTLRCSSQSGHNTVSWYQQALGQGPQFIFQYYREEENGRGNFPPRFSGLQFPNYSSELNVNALELDDSALYLCASSSESGGADGEQFFGPGTRLTVL.

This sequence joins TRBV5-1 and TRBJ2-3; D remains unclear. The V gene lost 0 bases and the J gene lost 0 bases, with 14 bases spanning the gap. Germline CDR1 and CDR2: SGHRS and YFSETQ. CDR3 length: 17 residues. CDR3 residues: CASSLAMVRTSTDTQYF. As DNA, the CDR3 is TGCGCCAGCAGCTTGGCCATGGTTAGAACCAGCACAGATACGCAGTATTTT. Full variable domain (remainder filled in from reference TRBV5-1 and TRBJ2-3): KAGVTQTPRYLIKTRGQQVTLSCSPISGHRSVSWYQQTPGQGLQFLFEYFSETQRNKGNFPGRFSGRQFSNSRSEMNVSTLELGDSALYLCASSLAMVRTSTDTQYFGPGTRLTVL.

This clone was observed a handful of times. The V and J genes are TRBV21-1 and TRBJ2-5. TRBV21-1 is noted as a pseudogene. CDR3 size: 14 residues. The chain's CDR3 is CAERGAAGKETQYF. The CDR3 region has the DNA TGTGCCGAGAGGGGGGCGGCCGGGAAAGAGACCCAGTACTTC.

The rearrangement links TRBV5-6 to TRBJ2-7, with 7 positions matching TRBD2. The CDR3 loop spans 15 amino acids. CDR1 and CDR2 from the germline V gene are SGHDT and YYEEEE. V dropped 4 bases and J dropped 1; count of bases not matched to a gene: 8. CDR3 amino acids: CASSDGGAGSYEQYF. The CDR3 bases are TGTGCCAGCAGCGACGGAGGAGCGGGATCCTACGAGCAGTACTTC.

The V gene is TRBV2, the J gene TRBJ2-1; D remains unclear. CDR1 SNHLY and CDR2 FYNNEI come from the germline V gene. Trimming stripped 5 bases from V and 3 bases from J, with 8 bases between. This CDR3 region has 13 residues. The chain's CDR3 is CASSTGLYNEQFF. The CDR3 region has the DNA TGTGCCAGCAGTACGGGCCTCTACAATGAGCAGTTCTTC.

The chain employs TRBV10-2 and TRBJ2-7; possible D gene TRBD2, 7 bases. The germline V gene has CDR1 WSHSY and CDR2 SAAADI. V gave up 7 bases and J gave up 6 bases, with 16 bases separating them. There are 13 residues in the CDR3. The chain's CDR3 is CASNSGASGEQYF. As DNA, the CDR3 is TGCGCCAGCAATTCGGGGGCTAGCGGCGAGCAGTACTTC.

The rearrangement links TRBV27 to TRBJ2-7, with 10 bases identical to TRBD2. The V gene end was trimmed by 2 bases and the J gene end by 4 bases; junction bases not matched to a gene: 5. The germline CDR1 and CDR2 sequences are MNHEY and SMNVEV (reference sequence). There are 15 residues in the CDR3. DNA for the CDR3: TGTGCCAGCAGTTTAGGTAGCGGGGGGTTTTACGAGCAGTACTTC. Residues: CASSLGSGGFYEQYF.

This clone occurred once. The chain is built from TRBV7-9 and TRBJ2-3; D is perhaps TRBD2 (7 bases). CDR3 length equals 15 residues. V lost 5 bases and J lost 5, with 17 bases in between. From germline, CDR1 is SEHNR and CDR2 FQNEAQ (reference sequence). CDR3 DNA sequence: TGTGCCAGCAGCGAAACGGGGGGCGCGAAAGATACGCAGTATTTT. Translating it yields CASSETGGAKDTQYF.

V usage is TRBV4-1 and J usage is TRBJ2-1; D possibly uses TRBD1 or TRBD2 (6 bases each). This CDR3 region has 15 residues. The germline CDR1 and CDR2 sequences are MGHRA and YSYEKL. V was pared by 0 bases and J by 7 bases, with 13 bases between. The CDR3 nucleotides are TGCGCCAGCAGCCAAGATCTCCAGGGGAGGAATGAGCAGTTCTTC. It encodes CASSQDLQGRNEQFF.

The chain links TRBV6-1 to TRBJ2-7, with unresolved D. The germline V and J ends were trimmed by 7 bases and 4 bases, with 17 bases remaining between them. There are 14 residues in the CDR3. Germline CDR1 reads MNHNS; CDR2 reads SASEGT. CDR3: CASTLRPEDYEQYF. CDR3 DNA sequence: TGTGCCAGCACCCTCAGACCCGAGGATTACGAGCAGTACTTC.

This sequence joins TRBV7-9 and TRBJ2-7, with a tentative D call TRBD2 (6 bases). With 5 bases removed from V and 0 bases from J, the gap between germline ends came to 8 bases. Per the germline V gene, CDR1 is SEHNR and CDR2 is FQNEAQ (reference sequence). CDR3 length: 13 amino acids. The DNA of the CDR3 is TGTGCCAGCAGCGGAGGGGCCTCCTACGAGCAGTACTTC. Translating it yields CASSGGASYEQYF.

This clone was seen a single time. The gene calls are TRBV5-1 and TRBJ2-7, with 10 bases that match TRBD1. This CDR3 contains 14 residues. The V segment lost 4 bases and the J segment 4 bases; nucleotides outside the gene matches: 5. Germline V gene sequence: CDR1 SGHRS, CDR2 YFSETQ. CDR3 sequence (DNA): TGCGCCAGCAGCATAGGACAGGGGGATTACGAGCAGTACTTC. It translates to CASSIGQGDYEQYF.

The chain's CDR3 is CATSSASFFTDTQYF. The CDR3 DNA is TGTGCCACCAGCAGTGCCTCATTCTTTACAGATACGCAGTATTTT. The rearrangement joins TRBV15 to TRBJ2-3; D not certain. Germline V gene lookup returns CDR1 LNHNV and CDR2 YYDKDF (reference sequence). This CDR3 has 15 amino acids. V lost 3 bases to trimming and J lost 3 bases, with 13 bases between them. The whole variable domain, filled in from reference TRBV15 and TRBJ2-3, reads DAMVIQNPRYQVTQFGKPVTLSCSQTLNHNVMYWYQQKSSQAPKLLFHYYDKDFNNEADTPDNFQSRRPNTSFCFLDIRSPGLGDTAMYLCATSSASFFTDTQYFGPGTRLTVL.